The text below deals with one TCR beta chain. This clonotype was recorded at least ten times. Its antigen is still unknown. Base quality data are lacking; no much larger clone is found one base away. TCR cDNA was synthesized by 5'RACE template switching, through which a universal primer site and unique molecular identifiers were introduced. cDNA synthesis was primed from both the TCR alpha and TCR beta constant segments. Library amplification used two PCR steps, and the second PCR step added sample barcodes and sequencing adapters. Sequencing of libraries was performed on Illumina HiSeq 2500 (2x100 bp) or NovaSeq (2x150 bp). The paper's processing steps were these. Demultiplexing of reads and collapsing into UMI consensus sequences were performed with MIGEC, and V(D)J alignment was carried out with MiXCR. Vaccine-responding clonotypes were defined with edgeR using replicate PBMC samples, requiring FDR below 0.01 and a log2 fold change above 5 up to day 15. Each bulk clonotype was labeled CD4 or CD8 based on which sequenced repertoire, CD4 or CD8, contained the clonotype at higher abundance. TCRdb reran the public reads through fastp at Q25 and MiXCR, keeping productive beta chains. A single entry per CDR3 protein holds the most common genes and DNA from its merged rows. What appears here as the V and J calls and clone size reflects TCRdb's work, not the paper's. The table for this sample lists under 250,000 distinct CDR3 sequences; less than 9% of them were counted only once. Roughly 0.93% of the sample is in the top ten clones.

Taken with the paper, the label for treatment or condition translates to: live attenuated yellow fever vaccine strain. A standard Ficoll-Paque protocol was used to isolate PBMCs from peripheral blood. Dynabeads CD4 and CD8 positive selection kits were used to isolate CD4 and CD8 T-cell fractions. TriZol was used to extract RNA from bulk PBMCs, from CD4 and CD8 fractions, and from dextramer-positive and dextramer-negative fractions. The sample comes from a study of T cells after yellow fever vaccination (dated by TCRdb to between 2018 and 2021). In terms of the full investigation: The SMART-Seq v4 Ultra Low Input RNA kit was used to prepare libraries from fractions with low cell numbers. To follow T-cell clones before and after primary and booster YFV17D yellow fever vaccination, bulk TCR alpha and beta repertoires were sequenced over time. The cohort comprised two healthy male donors, one aged 18 to 30 and one aged 30 to 39 years. Blood was collected at multiple timepoints before and after primary and secondary immunization, and bulk PBMC replicates and cell subsets were isolated.

Looking up the germline V gene (reference sequence) yields CDR1 DFQATT and CDR2 SNEGSKA. The CDR3 runs 15 residues from the cysteine to the phenylalanine. Solely the CDR3 DNA is kept, with 45 bases framed from the first base. V loses 0 bases of germline sequence and J loses 7 bases, and the interval between the two ends is 16 bases. Beyond this particular receptor, the publication reports: Because only a couple of donors were included in the study, the extent to which the findings can be generalized is limited. A small share of clonotypes occurred in both CD4 and CD8 compartments, likely arising from convergent recombination. Because abundant contaminating clonotypes from the bulk population could be contained in FACS-sorted repertoires, computational filtering was required. Compared with the primary T-cell response, the secondary T-cell response was weaker but faster, peaking on day 5 rather than day 15. Most clones expanded after primary vaccination (approximately 96% of CD4 and around 88% of CD8) were re-detected after the booster, suggesting that broad memory maintenance occurred.

This receptor chain uses TRBV20-1 and TRBJ2-1; the D gene is perhaps TRBD1, on 7 matching bases. This sample comprised CD4+ T cells sorted from PBMCs, obtained 15 days after the yellow fever booster vaccination. This sequence originates from a man aged 25 to 40 who received the YFV17D yellow fever vaccine. The CDR3 is CSARDQGGGVNEQFF. The base sequence is TGCAGTGCTAGAGATCAAGGGGGCGGGGTAAATGAGCAGTTCTTC.